This TCR beta chain was sequenced in a study of neurological immune-mediated disorders. The length of the CDR3 is 16 residues. Trimming left V 1 base short and J 0 bases short, with 13 bases between. Germline CDR1 is DFQATT and CDR2 is SNEGSKA (reference sequence). This clonotype was observed many times. Sample time point: longitudinal time-point 2. The cDNA was generated by 5'RACE with 10-nucleotide random UMIs. TCRdb reanalysed the 5' RACE reads using MiXCR and keeps one entry per CDR3 protein. The sample records tens of thousands of distinct CDR3 sequences, roughly 10% being singletons. The J gene is TRBJ1-5, the V gene TRBV20-1; maybe TRBD1 (6 bases). The sample consisted of PBMCs. The TCR comes from a young man in good health. DNA of the CDR3: TGCAGTGCTAGAGGGACCGGGACAAATAGCAATCAGCCCCAGCATTTT. Amino acid sequence: CSARGTGTNSNQPQHF.